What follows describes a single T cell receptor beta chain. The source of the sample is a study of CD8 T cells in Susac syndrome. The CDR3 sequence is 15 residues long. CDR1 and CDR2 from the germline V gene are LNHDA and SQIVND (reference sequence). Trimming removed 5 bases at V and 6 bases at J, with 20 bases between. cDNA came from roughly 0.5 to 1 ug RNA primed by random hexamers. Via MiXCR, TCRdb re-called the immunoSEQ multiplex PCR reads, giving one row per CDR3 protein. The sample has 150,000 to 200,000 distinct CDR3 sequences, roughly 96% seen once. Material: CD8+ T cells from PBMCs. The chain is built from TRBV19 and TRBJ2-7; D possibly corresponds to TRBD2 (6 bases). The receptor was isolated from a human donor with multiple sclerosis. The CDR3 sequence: CASSSLPSANGEQYF. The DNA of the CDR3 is TGTGCCAGTAGTTCCCTCCCTAGCGCGAACGGCGAGCAGTACTTC.